The T cell receptor (beta chain) described here comes from a study of cytomegalovirus exposure and HLA in healthy donors. Regarding the study as a whole: Most TCR sequences showed up rarely, but some public TCRs showed up in many donors.

Germline values: CDR1 SGDLS, CDR2 YYNGEE. Trimming stripped 4 bases from V and 5 bases from J, with 15 bases between. The CDR3 length is 15 residues. Note on this clone: Its antigen is currently unknown.

Sequencing used immunoSEQ multiplex PCR; TCRdb keeps in-frame clones, though not all of them. The table includes roughly 140,000 clones, less than 90% detected once. Sequencing was performed on PBMCs. The clonotype was recovered from a woman between 18 and 29 years old in good health and CMV-seropositive. The chain carries TRBV9 and TRBJ1-4; maybe TRBD1 (5 bases). As DNA, the CDR3 is TGTGCCAGCAGCAAACTGGGGGGTTCGAATGAAAAACTGTTTTTT. Translation gives CASSKLGGSNEKLFF.